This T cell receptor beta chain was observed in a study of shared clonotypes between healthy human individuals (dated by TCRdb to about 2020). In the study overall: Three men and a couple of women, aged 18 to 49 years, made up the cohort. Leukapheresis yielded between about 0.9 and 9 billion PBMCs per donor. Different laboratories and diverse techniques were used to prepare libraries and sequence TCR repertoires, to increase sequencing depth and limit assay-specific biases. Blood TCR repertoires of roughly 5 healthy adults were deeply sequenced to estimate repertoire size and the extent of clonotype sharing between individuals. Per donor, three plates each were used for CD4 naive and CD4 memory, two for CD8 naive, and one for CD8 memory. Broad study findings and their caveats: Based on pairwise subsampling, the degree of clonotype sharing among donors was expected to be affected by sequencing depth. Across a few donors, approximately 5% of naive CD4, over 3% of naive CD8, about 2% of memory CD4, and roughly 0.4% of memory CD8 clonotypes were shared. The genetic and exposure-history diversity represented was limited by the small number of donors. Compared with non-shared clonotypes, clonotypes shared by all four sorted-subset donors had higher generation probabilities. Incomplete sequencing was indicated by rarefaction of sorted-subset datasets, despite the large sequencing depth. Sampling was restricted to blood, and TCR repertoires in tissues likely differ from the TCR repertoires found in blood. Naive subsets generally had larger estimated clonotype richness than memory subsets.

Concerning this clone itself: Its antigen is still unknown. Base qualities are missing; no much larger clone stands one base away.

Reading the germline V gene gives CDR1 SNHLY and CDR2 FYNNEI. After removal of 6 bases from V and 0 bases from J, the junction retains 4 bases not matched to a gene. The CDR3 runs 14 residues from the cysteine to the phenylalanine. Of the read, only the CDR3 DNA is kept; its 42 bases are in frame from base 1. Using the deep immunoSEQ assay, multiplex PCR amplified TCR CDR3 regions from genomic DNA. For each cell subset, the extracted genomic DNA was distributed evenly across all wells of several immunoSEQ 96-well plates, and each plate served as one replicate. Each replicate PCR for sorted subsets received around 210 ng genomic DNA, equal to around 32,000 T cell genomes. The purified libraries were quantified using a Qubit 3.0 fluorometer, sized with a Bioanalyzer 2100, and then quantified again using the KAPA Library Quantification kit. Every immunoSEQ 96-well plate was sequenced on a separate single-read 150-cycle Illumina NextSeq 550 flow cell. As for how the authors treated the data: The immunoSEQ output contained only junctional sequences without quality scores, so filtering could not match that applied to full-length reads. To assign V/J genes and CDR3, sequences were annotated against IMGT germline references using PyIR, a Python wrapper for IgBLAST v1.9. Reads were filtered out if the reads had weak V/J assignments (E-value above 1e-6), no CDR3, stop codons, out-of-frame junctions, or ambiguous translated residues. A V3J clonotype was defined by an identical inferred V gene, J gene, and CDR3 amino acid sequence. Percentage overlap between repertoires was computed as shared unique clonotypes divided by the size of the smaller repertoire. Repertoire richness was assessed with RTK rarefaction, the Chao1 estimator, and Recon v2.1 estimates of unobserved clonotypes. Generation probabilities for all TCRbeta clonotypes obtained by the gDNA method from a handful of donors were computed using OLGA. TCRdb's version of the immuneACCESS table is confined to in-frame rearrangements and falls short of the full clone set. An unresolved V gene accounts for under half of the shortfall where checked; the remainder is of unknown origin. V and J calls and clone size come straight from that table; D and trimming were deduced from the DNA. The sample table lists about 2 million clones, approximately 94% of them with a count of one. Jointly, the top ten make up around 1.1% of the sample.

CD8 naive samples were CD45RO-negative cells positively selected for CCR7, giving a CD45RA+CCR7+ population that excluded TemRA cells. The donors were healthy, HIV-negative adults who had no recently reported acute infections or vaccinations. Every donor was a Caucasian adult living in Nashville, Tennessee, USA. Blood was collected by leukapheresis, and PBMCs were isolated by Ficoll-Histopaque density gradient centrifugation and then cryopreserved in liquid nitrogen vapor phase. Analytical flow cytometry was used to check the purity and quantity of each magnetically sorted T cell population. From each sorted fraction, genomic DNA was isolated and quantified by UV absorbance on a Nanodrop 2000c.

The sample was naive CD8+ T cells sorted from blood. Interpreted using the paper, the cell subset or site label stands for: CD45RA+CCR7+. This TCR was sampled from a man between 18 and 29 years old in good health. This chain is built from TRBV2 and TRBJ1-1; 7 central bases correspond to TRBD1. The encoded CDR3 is CASSEGQMNTEAFF. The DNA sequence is TGTGCCAGCAGCGAGGGACAGATGAACACTGAAGCTTTCTTT.